These T cell receptor beta chains were read from a single sample in a study of beta chain features in type 1 diabetes. Repertoires were generated with immunoSEQ multiplex PCR, while TCRdb's copy carries only in-frame clones and drops some. In the table there are approximately 140,000 clones, approximately 10% of which are singletons. Material for sequencing was central memory CD4+ T cells from blood. All receptors derive from a young man with type 1 diabetes. Both conserved end residues are part of each CDR3. The order of the fields is D gene, J gene, V gene, clone size, CDR3 DNA, CDR3 protein. A D gene is named only where the DNA matches it firmly. Some rows mark clone size as missing; the rest say once, few, many or name a class of expanded clone.

- | TRBJ2-6 | TRBV29-1 | - | TGCAGCGTTGTGCGGGCCGGGGCCAACGTCCTGACTTTC | CSVVRAGANVLTF
- | TRBJ2-7 | TRBV4-3 | - | TGCGCCAGCAGCCAAGAGAGCAGGGACTACGAGCAGTACTTC | CASSQESRDYEQYF
- | TRBJ2-2 | TRBV9 | few | TGTGCCAGCAGCGAGGGGGGGAAGAACACCGGGGAGCTGTTTTTT | CASSEGGKNTGELFF
- | TRBJ1-6 | TRBV27 | - | TGTGCCAGCAGAACAGGGCGCAGTAATTCACCCCTCCACTTT | CASRTGRSNSPLHF
- | TRBJ2-2 | TRBV7-3 | - | TGTGCCAGCAGCTCAGGACTAGGGGGCACCGGGGAGCTGTTTTTT | CASSSGLGGTGELFF
TRBD1 | TRBJ2-7 | TRBV30 | - | TGTGCCTGGAGCCAGGGACAGGGAAACTACGAGCAGTACTTC | CAWSQGQGNYEQYF
TRBD2 | TRBJ2-1 | TRBV2 | few | TGTGCCAGCAGAGTTAGACTAGCGGGGGGTCACAATGAGCAGTTCTTC | CASRVRLAGGHNEQFF
TRBD2 | TRBJ2-5 | TRBV6-5 | - | TGTGCCAGCAGTTCCGTAGCGGGGTACCAAGAGACCCAGTACTTC | CASSSVAGYQETQYF
TRBD1 | TRBJ1-6 | TRBV6-5 | - | TGTGCCAGCAGTTACGACAGGGGGGGATCACCCCTCCACTTT | CASSYDRGGSPLHF
- | TRBJ2-3 | TRBV5-1 | few | TGCGCCAGCAGCTTGGGACAGGCGGCAGATACGCAGTATTTT | CASSLGQAADTQYF
TRBD2 | TRBJ2-5 | TRBV18 | - | TGTGCCAGCTCACCACGAAGCGGGGGGGCCGGTGAGACCCAGTACTTC | CASSPRSGGAGETQYF
TRBD2 | TRBJ2-1 | TRBV19 | few | TGTGCCAGTAGTACTGAGCGGGGGGGACGGAATGAGCAGTTCTTC | CASSTERGGRNEQFF
TRBD2 | TRBJ2-5 | TRBV19 | few | TGTGCCAGTACCCCGGGACTAGTCGGGGCTATAGAGACCCAGTACTTC | CASTPGLVGAIETQYF
TRBD2 | TRBJ2-1 | TRBV7-9 | few | TGTGCCAGCAGCTTTGGCGGGGGGGCGGGTTCCTACAATGAGCAGTTCTTC | CASSFGGGAGSYNEQFF
- | TRBJ1-2 | TRBV18 | - | TGTGCCAGCTCGCCGCAACGGACAGAAAACTATGGCTACACCTTC | CASSPQRTENYGYTF
- | TRBJ1-2 | TRBV10-3 | once | TGTGCCATCAATTTAGGGGGCTATGGCTACACCTTC | CAINLGGYGYTF
- | TRBJ2-3 | TRBV21-1 | - | TGTGCCAGCAGCAAGGAGACCCATACGCAGTATTTT | CASSKETHTQYF
TRBD1 | TRBJ2-5 | TRBV29-1 | few | TGCAGCGTTGCCCCCGGGACAGGGGGCGAAGAGACCCAGTACTTC | CSVAPGTGGEETQYF
TRBD1 | TRBJ2-7 | TRBV9 | few | TGTGCCAGCAGTCCGGGACAGGGACTCTACGAGCAGTACTTC | CASSPGQGLYEQYF
- | TRBJ1-2 | TRBV20-1 | few | TGCAGTGCTCCAGCTAACTATGGCTACACCTTC | CSAPANYGYTF
- | TRBJ2-2 | TRBV7-2 | few | TGTGCCAGCAGCCCCTTCTCGGCGGGGAACACCGGGGAGCTGTTTTTT | CASSPFSAGNTGELFF
- | TRBJ1-3 | TRBV14 | - | TGTGCCAGCAGCCAAGTTTTTACTGGAAACACCATATATTTT | CASSQVFTGNTIYF
TRBD1 | TRBJ1-5 | TRBV5-6 | few | TGTGCCAGCAGCTTGTATGGGACAGGGGTTCAGCCCCAGCATTTT | CASSLYGTGVQPQHF
TRBD2 | TRBJ2-1 | TRBV19 | - | TGTGCCACCAACGACTGGGGTAGCGGGGAGGGTAGGTATGAGCAGTTCTTC | CATNDWGSGEGRYEQFF
- | TRBJ1-6 | TRBV18 | few | TGTGCCAGCTCAGACCAACCGCTAGATAATAATTCACCCCTCCACTTT | CASSDQPLDNNSPLHF
- | TRBJ1-1 | TRBV2 | - | TGTGCCAGCAGTGCAGGGCTCACTGAAGCTTTCTTT | CASSAGLTEAFF
TRBD2 | TRBJ2-7 | TRBV7-3 | - | TGTGCCAGCAGCTTGTCTAGCGGCTACGAGCAGTACTTC | CASSLSSGYEQYF
TRBD1 | TRBJ2-1 | TRBV5-1 | few | TGCGCCAGCAGTGAACAGGGGGCCTACAATGAGCAGTTCTTC | CASSEQGAYNEQFF
TRBD1 | TRBJ1-6 | TRBV6-6 | few | TGTGCCAGCAGTTACTCGAGGACAGGAGACTCACCCCTCCACTTT | CASSYSRTGDSPLHF
TRBD2 | TRBJ2-1 | TRBV5-4 | few | TGTGCCAGCAGCTCACACGGACTAGCCAATGAGCAGTTCTTC | CASSSHGLANEQFF
- | TRBJ2-1 | TRBV5-8 | many | TGTGCCAGCAGCCTCCGTATCCGGGAGCAGTTCTTC | CASSLRIREQFF
TRBD2 | TRBJ2-3 | TRBV9 | - | TGTGCCAGCACCCAGTCGGGGGGGGCCACAGATACGCAGTATTTT | CASTQSGGATDTQYF
- | TRBJ2-1 | TRBV7-2 | few | TGTGCCAGCAGCCTTCAACAGAATGAGCAGTTCTTC | CASSLQQNEQFF
TRBD1 | TRBJ1-2 | TRBV10-2 | - | TGCGCCAGCAGTGATAGCAGGGGGGCTGGCTACACCTTC | CASSDSRGAGYTF
- | TRBJ1-5 | TRBV2 | - | TGTGCCAGCAGTGGAAAAACCGGGAGCAATCAGCCCCAGCATTTT | CASSGKTGSNQPQHF
TRBD2 | TRBJ2-1 | TRBV4-3 | few | TGCGCCAGCAGCCGGATTGAAGCGGGGGGCAAAGGTGAGCAGTTCTTC | CASSRIEAGGKGEQFF
- | TRBJ1-5 | TRBV10-3 | few | TGTGCCATCAGTGGTACTAATCAGCCCCAGCATTTT | CAISGTNQPQHF
- | TRBJ1-6 | TRBV5-1 | - | TGCGCCAGCAGCTGGGAGGGCGATTCACCCCTCCACTTT | CASSWEGDSPLHF
- | TRBJ2-5 | TRBV9 | - | TGTGCCAGCAGCGCCCACGCCGGGCAAGAGACCCAGTACTTC | CASSAHAGQETQYF
TRBD1 | TRBJ2-3 | TRBV7-9 | few | TGTGCCAGCGGGCAGGGACAGTCGTTATCAGATACGCAGTATTTT | CASGQGQSLSDTQYF
TRBD1 | TRBJ1-1 | TRBV29-1 | - | TGCAGCGTTAGGGGACAGGGGAACACTGAAGCTTTCTTT | CSVRGQGNTEAFF
TRBD1 | TRBJ2-3 | TRBV29-1 | few | TGCAGCGTTGCAGGGGGCGGACAGGGCACAGATACGCAGTATTTT | CSVAGGGQGTDTQYF
- | TRBJ2-5 | TRBV29-1 | many | TGCAGCGTTGAATTTCCATCAGAGACCCAGTACTTC | CSVEFPSETQYF